This T cell receptor beta chain is drawn from a study of T cell repertoires in cytomegalovirus infection (dated by TCRdb to between 2018 and 2020). Concerning the study at large: The HLA type of each donor mattered for the analysis, because public TCR beta signatures pointed to carriage of CMV infection along with the matching HLA type.

What the research found in general, with its limitations: In both this cohort and an independent roughly 330-donor cohort, the cumulative frequency of public TCR beta family members distinguished carriers of CMV infection plus the relevant HLA type. The ex vivo response was dominated by HLA-C-restricted CMV-specific TCR beta clonotypes, which also provided the single most frequent clonotype in two of eight donors.

The instrument was an Illumina HiSeq 1500. TCRdb reprocessed the public reads (quality trimming at Q25 with fastp, clone calling with MiXCR) and kept in-frame beta chains. A single entry per CDR3 protein holds the most common genes and DNA from its merged rows. The sample table contains just under 550,000 distinct CDR3 sequences; only one count was recorded for around 27% of them. The ten largest clones add up to approximately 13% of the sample. V has 6 bases trimmed and J has 5 bases trimmed; junction bases matching no gene number 19. Based on the germline V gene (reference sequence), the CDR1 and CDR2 sequences are LNHDA and SQIVND. From cysteine to phenylalanine, the CDR3 is 18 amino acids long. Only the CDR3 part of the read is kept: 54 bases, read in frame from the first base. In the case of this clonotype: What antigen it recognizes has not been identified. Base qualities are not recorded, but no much larger clone differs from it by a single base.

Source material: PBMCs. The chain is assembled from TRBV19 and TRBJ1-1, with 9 bases aligning to TRBD1. The source of this sequence is a human donor in good health (CMV status not recorded). Some clones in this sample may be carry-over from other donors' samples. The CDR3 loop reads CASRKTNRGQGSGTEAFF. The DNA sequence follows: TGTGCCAGTAGAAAAACAAACCGGGGACAGGGTTCGGGGACTGAAGCTTTCTTT.